The 2 T cell receptor beta chains listed next were all sequenced from one sample in a study of T-cell memory formation after mild COVID-19. TCRdb analysed the 5' RACE reads with MiXCR anew, one entry per CDR3 protein. The repertoire includes around 340,000 distinct CDR3 sequences, more than 15% of them detected once, and approximately 20% sits in the top ten. Material for sequencing was PBMCs or a T cell subset sorted from them (not recorded which). The receptor set was obtained from a man aged 18 to 30 who had mild COVID-19 (a few samples of this study predate the infection). Cell type and time point are not known.

J is TRBJ2-7 and V is TRBV12-3 or TRBV12-4; D is unclear. The CDR3 totals 11 residues. V dropped 9 bases and J dropped 0 bases, with 6 bases sitting between them. The CDR3 here is CASYSSYEQYF. The CDR3 nucleotides are TGTGCCAGTTACAGCTCCTACGAGCAGTACTTC.

This sequence joins TRBV5-1 and TRBJ1-4; TRBD1 agrees at 8 bases. V lost 2 bases and J lost 7; bases outside the gene matches: 16. Germline V CDR1 and CDR2: SGHRS, YFSETQ. The CDR3 covers 18 residues. DNA of the CDR3: TGCGCCAGCAGCTTAGACGGGCCTGCGACAGGGGCTCCTGAAAAACTGTTTTTT. Amino acid sequence: CASSLDGPATGAPEKLFF. Looking up the rest from reference TRBV5-1 and TRBJ1-4 gives the full variable domain: KAGVTQTPRYLIKTRGQQVTLSCSPISGHRSVSWYQQTPGQGLQFLFEYFSETQRNKGNFPGRFSGRQFSNSRSEMNVSTLELGDSALYLCASSLDGPATGAPEKLFFGSGTQLSVL.